The rows below give T cell receptor beta chains drawn from one sample of a study of PD-L1 blockade in urothelial cancer. Only in-frame clones appear in the TCRdb table, and some are missing; sequencing was by immunoSEQ multiplex PCR. The table records roughly 67,000 clones, around 88% of them present only once. The material was PBMCs, obtained around atezolizumab (anti-PD-L1) treatment. The receptors here all came from a man in his sixties with urothelial cancer. Both conserved end residues are part of each CDR3. D genes are given only for firm matches. Where a row states a size, it is once, few, many or the class of an expanded clone; other rows omit it.

D gene,J gene,V gene,clone size,CDR3 protein,CDR3 DNA
.,TRBJ1-3,TRBV13,.,CASSSYTVTGNTIYF,TGTGCCAGCAGCAGTTACACCGTTACTGGAAACACCATATATTTT
TRBD1,TRBJ1-2,TRBV5-4,.,CASSLAQGDYGYTF,TGTGCCAGCAGCTTGGCCCAGGGGGACTATGGCTACACCTTC
TRBD1,TRBJ2-2,TRBV9,.,CASSPRDRGLISETGELFF,TGTGCCAGCAGCCCCCGGGACAGGGGGTTAATAAGTGAGACCGGGGAGCTGTTTTTT
.,TRBJ2-3,TRBV7-3,.,CASSLTYERTDTQYF,TGTGCCAGCAGCTTAACGTATGAGCGCACAGATACGCAGTATTTT
.,TRBJ2-1,TRBV4-3,.,CASSPQGMAYNEQFF,TGCGCCAGCAGCCCCCAGGGTATGGCCTACAATGAGCAGTTCTTC
TRBD1,TRBJ2-6,TRBV7-8,few,CASSLGTGGAGANVLTF,TGTGCCAGCAGCTTGGGGACAGGGGGCGCTGGGGCCAACGTCCTGACTTTC
.,TRBJ2-3,TRBV7-9,many,CASSHTLGGGDTQYF,TGTGCCAGCAGCCACACCCTGGGAGGCGGTGATACGCAGTATTTT
.,TRBJ2-1,TRBV9,.,CASSVGGGYEQFF,TGTGCCAGCAGCGTAGGGGGAGGCTATGAGCAGTTCTTC
TRBD2,TRBJ2-3,TRBV18,.,CASSFGTSGGPDTQYF,TGTGCCAGCTCATTTGGGACTAGCGGGGGACCTGATACGCAGTATTTT
TRBD2,TRBJ2-3,TRBV9,.,CASQTSGGLGDTQYF,TGTGCCAGCCAAACTAGCGGGGGGCTGGGGGATACGCAGTATTTT
.,TRBJ2-5,TRBV29-1,.,CSVVSLQETQYF,TGCAGCGTTGTTTCCCTCCAAGAGACCCAGTACTTC
TRBD1,TRBJ1-2,TRBV14,.,CASSRDLQGAEGYTF,TGTGCCAGCAGCCGAGACCTACAGGGGGCGGAAGGCTACACCTTC
.,TRBJ2-3,TRBV18,.,CASSQNTDTQYF,TGTGCCAGCTCGCAGAACACAGATACGCAGTATTTT
.,TRBJ1-1,TRBV16,few,CASSLQFSTEAFF,TGTGCCAGCAGCCTACAGTTTAGCACTGAAGCTTTCTTT
.,TRBJ1-2,TRBV28,.,CATLLQGRGGYTF,TGTGCCACTTTACTACAGGGCAGAGGGGGCTACACCTTC
.,TRBJ2-2,TRBV9,.,CASSVSSGTGELFF,TGTGCCAGCAGCGTATCATCCGGGACCGGGGAGCTGTTTTTT
TRBD1,TRBJ2-1,TRBV7-2,.,CASSSRTGGNYNEQFF,TGTGCCAGCAGCAGCAGGACAGGGGGAAACTACAATGAGCAGTTCTTC
TRBD1,TRBJ2-1,TRBV4-3,.,CASSPLTGGYNEQFF,TGCGCCAGCAGCCCTCTTACAGGGGGGTACAATGAGCAGTTCTTC
.,TRBJ1-1,TRBV7-8,.,CASSLVGGNTEAFF,TGTGCCAGCAGCTTAGTGGGGGGGAACACTGAAGCTTTCTTT
TRBD2,TRBJ2-5,TRBV5-1,.,CASSWEGWGETQYF,TGCGCCAGCAGCTGGGAGGGCTGGGGAGAGACCCAGTACTTC
.,TRBJ1-5,TRBV5-8,.,CASSLARQGGNQPQHF,TGTGCCAGCAGCTTGGCTAGGCAGGGTGGCAATCAGCCCCAGCATTTT
.,TRBJ2-3,TRBV27,.,CASSLQGPTAGDTQYF,TGTGCCAGCAGTTTACAAGGACCTACAGCGGGAGATACGCAGTATTTT
TRBD1,TRBJ1-4,TRBV5-6,.,CASSPRTGRGEKLFF,TGTGCCAGCAGCCCCAGGACAGGGAGGGGAGAAAAACTGTTTTTT
TRBD1,TRBJ2-1,TRBV6-5,.,CASSLTRGHGEQFF,TGTGCCAGCAGTTTGACCAGGGGGCATGGTGAGCAGTTCTTC
.,TRBJ1-1,TRBV18,.,CASSPLTVRMNTEAFF,TGTGCCAGCTCACCACTGACAGTTCGAATGAACACTGAAGCTTTCTTT
.,TRBJ2-4,TRBV19,.,CASSKDSYLKNIQYF,TGTGCCAGTAGTAAGGACAGCTACCTCAAAAACATTCAGTACTTC
.,TRBJ1-2,TRBV4-1,few,CASSQDPQGRLGYTF,TGCGCCAGCAGCCAAGATCCCCAAGGCAGGCTGGGCTACACCTTC
TRBD2,TRBJ2-7,TRBV7-2,.,CASSYGLASDYEQYF,TGTGCCAGCAGCTATGGACTAGCCTCCGATTACGAGCAGTACTTC
.,TRBJ2-7,TRBV30,.,CAWSVGLASSEQYF,TGTGCCTGGAGTGTAGGCCTAGCAAGCTCCGAGCAGTACTTC